This entry features one T cell receptor beta chain sequence. As handled by the study authors: Nucleated cell number was recorded as an estimate derived from reference gene primer amplification. Profiling relied on immunoSEQ multiplex PCR, and the TCRdb table lists in-frame clones only, not all of them. That table gives V, J and clone size, and the DNA gave D and trimming. The table includes some 110,000 clones, 65% to 85% detected once. After removal of 3 bases from V and 6 bases from J, the junction contained 17 bases not matched to a gene. CDR1 SNHLY and CDR2 FYNNEI come from the germline V gene. There are 18 residues in the CDR3. This entry is derived from a study of blood T cell repertoires in COVID-19. Study-wide background: Both acute and convalescent COVID-19 samples were obtained from the United States, Italy and Spain. Nucleic acid was either cDNA or gDNA, and it came from T cells, B-cell-depleted T cells, or PBMCs.

The source material was peripheral blood. The TCR was taken from an older woman with acute or convalescent COVID-19. The chain employs TRBV2 and TRBJ1-5; 7 positions match TRBD1. Written as DNA, the CDR3 is TGTGCCAGCAGTGATGGCCCACTGCTAGGGGGCTCGGGTCAGCCCCAGCATTTT. This sequence encodes CASSDGPLLGGSGQPQHF.